Following are 19 T cell receptor beta chains from one sample sequenced in a study of monozygotic twins with cystic fibrosis. Profiled with immunoSEQ multiplex PCR; TCRdb holds only in-frame clones, not every one. The sample has about 22,000 clones, 95% to 98% seen once. Sequencing input: blood. Receptors were obtained from a girl under 18 with cystic fibrosis.

The chain links TRBV7-9 to TRBJ1-1; 7 bases are a match to TRBD1. The CDR3 runs 14 residues. V lost 2 bases and J lost 4; bases outside the gene matches: 4. Germline assignment: CDR1 SEHNR and CDR2 FQNEAQ (reference sequence). The CDR3 region has the DNA TGTGCCAGCAGCTTAAAACAGGGGACCACTGAAGCTTTCTTT. Amino acid sequence: CASSLKQGTTEAFF.

This clone was observed a single time. The V call is TRBV4-1, the J call TRBJ2-1; 9 positions match TRBD1. With 3 bases clipped from V and 7 bases from J, the junction kept 7 bases outside the gene matches. This CDR3 is 15 amino acids long. Germline-derived CDR1 and CDR2 are MGHRA and YSYEKL. The CDR3 here is CASSQPGQGLNEQFF. DNA for the CDR3: TGCGCCAGCAGCCAGCCGGGACAGGGTCTAAATGAGCAGTTCTTC.

The chain links TRBV6-1 to TRBJ2-6; 9 positions match TRBD1. V was pared by 2 bases and J by 2 bases, with 4 bases of the junction left unmatched. Germline CDR1 reads MNHNS; CDR2 reads SASEGT. This CDR3 is 17 amino acids long. CDR3 sequence: CASSETGTGTGANVLTF. The CDR3 DNA sequence: TGTGCCAGCAGTGAAACCGGGACAGGGACTGGGGCCAACGTCCTGACTTTC.

The genes are TRBV5-1 and TRBJ2-3; the match to TRBD1 covers 9 bases. The germline V gene has CDR1 SGHRS and CDR2 YFSETQ. V gave up 0 bases and J gave up 4 bases; unmatched junction bases: 3. The CDR3 loop spans 15 amino acids. CDR3 amino acids: CASSLGDRVADTQYF. CDR3 DNA sequence: TGCGCCAGCAGCTTGGGGGACAGGGTTGCAGATACGCAGTATTTT.

The V call is TRBV5-4, the J call TRBJ2-1, with 10 bases lining up with TRBD2. V lost 5 bases to trimming and J lost 8 bases; unmatched junction nucleotides: 19. The CDR3 is made up of 18 amino acids. CDR1 SGHNT and CDR2 YYREEE come from the germline V gene (reference sequence). The DNA for the CDR3 is TGTGCCAGCAGACCGTCCCCCCCAGCGGGAGGGACTACAGATGAGCAGTTCTTC. It codes for CASRPSPPAGGTTDEQFF.

The chain has TRBV19 and TRBJ1-5; D ambiguous. The CDR3 runs to 16 residues. The V end was cut by 4 bases, the J end by 2 bases, with 15 bases between. CDR1 and CDR2 (germline): LNHDA, SQIVND (reference sequence). CDR3 coding DNA: TGTGCCAGTAGTAATGCGGGCGGATTTGGCAATCAGCCCCAGCATTTT. Its protein is CASSNAGGFGNQPQHF.

The genes are TRBV7-2 and TRBJ2-1, with D unresolved. Per the germline V gene, CDR1 is SGHTA and CDR2 is FQGNSA. V lost 5 bases, J lost 4 bases, and 6 bases lay in between. CDR3 length: 12 amino acids. The CDR3 DNA follows: TGTGCCAGCAGCCTGGTATACAATGAGCAGTTCTTC. Residues: CASSLVYNEQFF.

On this clone itself: One end of the junction does not line up with germline, which may come from a read error. The rearrangement joins TRBV7-8 to TRBJ1-2, with unresolved D. Looked up from germline, CDR1 is SGHVS and CDR2 is FQNEAQ. This CDR3 contains 16 residues. CDR3 DNA sequence: TGTGCCAGCAGCTTAGTTTCCGGCAGATCCTCCTATGGCTACGCCTTC. Its translation: CASSLVSGRSSYGYAF.

This CDR3 is CASGERGGGPSDTQYF. The CDR3 bases are TGTGCCAGCGGGGAGCGGGGGGGAGGGCCGTCAGATACGCAGTATTTT. The chain combines TRBV5-4 with TRBJ2-3, with 10 bases aligning to TRBD2. Trimming cost V 7 bases and J 4 bases; bases outside gene matches: 12. CDR1 is SGHNT and CDR2 is YYREEE in the germline V gene (reference sequence). The CDR3 spans 16 residues.

The V and J genes are TRBV9 and TRBJ2-5; D is perhaps TRBD2 (6 bases). The CDR3 contains 14 residues. CDR1 is SGDLS, CDR2 YYNGEE, per germline. Trimming shortened V by 4 bases and J by 1 base, and 11 bases separated the two germline ends. The DNA for the CDR3 is TGTGCCAGCAGCTCCGGACTATTCCAAGAGACCCAGTACTTC. Encoded protein: CASSSGLFQETQYF.

The gene calls are TRBV5-4 and TRBJ1-5, with a possible D match to TRBD1 (6 bases). The CDR3 consists of 13 residues. Trimming took off 1 base at V and 6 bases at J, with 8 bases between the two ends. Per germline, CDR1 SGHNT and CDR2 YYREEE (reference sequence). This CDR3 is CASSLTGSQPQHF. The CDR3 bases are TGTGCCAGCAGCTTGACAGGGTCTCAGCCCCAGCATTTT.

V usage is TRBV11-2 and J usage is TRBJ1-6; D is ambiguous. V lost 6 bases and J 10 bases, leaving 13 bases between the germline ends. CDR1 is SGHAT, CDR2 FQNNGV, per germline. CDR3 size: 13 residues. The CDR3 sequence: CASSQGFSSPLHF. Written as DNA, the CDR3 is TGTGCCAGCAGTCAAGGGTTTAGCTCACCCCTCCACTTT.

The chain carries TRBV6-6 and TRBJ1-5; D is uncertain. V dropped 2 bases and J dropped 0 bases, with 8 bases sitting between them. CDR1 and CDR2 (germline): MNHNY, SVGAGI (reference sequence). The CDR3 runs 15 residues. DNA of the CDR3: TGTGCCAGCAGTTACCAAGTCGGTAGCAATCAGCCCCAGCATTTT. This codes for CASSYQVGSNQPQHF.

The chain combines TRBV27 with TRBJ1-2, with 7 bases matching TRBD1. V trimming: 4 bases; J trimming: 4 bases; junction bases outside the gene matches: 12. The CDR3 has 16 residues. Germline CDR1 is MNHEY and CDR2 is SMNVEV (reference sequence). In DNA, the CDR3 is TGTGCCAGCAGTTCTAGAAATGAGGGACAGACCTATGGCTACACCTTC. Protein product: CASSSRNEGQTYGYTF.

The V and J genes are TRBV27 and TRBJ2-5; 16 bases match TRBD2. The CDR3 covers 18 residues. J was trimmed by 5 bases and V by 0 bases; bases with no gene match: 6. CDR1 is MNHEY and CDR2 is SMNVEV in the germline V gene (reference sequence). CDR3 bases: TGTGCCAGCAGTTTATCGGCGGGACTAGCGGGAGGGGGGGAGACCCAGTACTTC. Protein: CASSLSAGLAGGGETQYF.

This clone has only one observation. V gene TRBV14 combines with J gene TRBJ2-5, with D possibly being TRBD2 (6 bases). Trimming took 0 bases from V and 5 from J, leaving 13 bases between them. Germline V gene data show CDR1 as SGHDN and CDR2 as FVKESK. The CDR3 totals 15 residues. This CDR3 is CASSQESLGRETQYF. The CDR3, as DNA: TGTGCCAGCAGCCAAGAAAGTTTGGGGAGGGAGACCCAGTACTTC.

The J gene is TRBJ1-2, the V gene TRBV2; D is uncertain. V was pared by 0 bases and J by 1 base, with 18 bases between. Per germline, CDR1 SNHLY and CDR2 FYNNEI. This CDR3 is 18 amino acids long. The CDR3: CASSEALWGRTLNYGYTF. The CDR3 DNA is TGTGCCAGCAGTGAAGCGCTATGGGGAAGAACGCTTAACTATGGCTACACCTTC.

The J gene is TRBJ2-1, the V gene TRBV10-1; 7 nucleotides match TRBD2. After removal of 0 bases from V and 9 bases from J, the junction contained 11 bases not matched to a gene. This CDR3 has 16 amino acids. CDR1 and CDR2 from the germline V gene are WNHNN and SYGVQD (reference sequence). The chain's CDR3 is CASSESGGGPRVEQFF. CDR3 bases: TGCGCCAGCAGTGAGTCCGGGGGAGGGCCTCGGGTTGAGCAGTTCTTC.

The chain carries TRBV29-1 and TRBJ2-1; 7 nucleotides align to TRBD1. The CDR3 runs to 14 residues. The germline CDR1 and CDR2 sequences are SQVTM and ANQGSEA. Losses at the gene ends were 2 bases for V and 4 bases for J; bases not matched to a gene: 5. CDR3 loop: CSVERDRSYNEQFF. For the CDR3, the DNA is TGCAGCGTTGAACGGGACAGATCTTACAATGAGCAGTTCTTC.